The present entry profiles one T cell receptor beta chain with its context. The antigen is unknown. CDR1 and CDR2 (germline): ENHRY, SYGVKD. V trimming: 8 bases; J trimming: 1 base; junction bases outside the gene matches: 7. This CDR3 has 15 residues. Sequencing used immunoSEQ multiplex PCR; TCRdb keeps in-frame clones, though not all of them. The data hold roughly 86,000 clones, with about four fifths observed a single time. The data derive from a study of a mutant IDH1 vaccine in newly diagnosed glioma. In the study overall: Treated patients showed a male proportion of approximately 60%, a female proportion of roughly 40%, and a mean age of around 40 years. Previous care, which was radiotherapy, temozolomide, or both, most often involved both.

Time point specified: baseline, week 1 (first vaccination visit). Noted treatment: pre-vaccination baseline after standard-of-care therapy. In every donor, the tumor was a new WHO grade 3 or 4 IDH1-mutant, ATRX-lost astrocytoma. Whole-study results and caveats: Around 92% of patients showed vaccine-induced immune responses across multiple MHC alleles.

The receptor was isolated from a middle-aged man with glioma. The genes are TRBV10-3 and TRBJ2-2; 7 bases fit TRBD2. The material sequenced was PBMCs, taken from a glioma patient treated with radiotherapy, temozolomide or both. The CDR3 here is CAIQRGGMNTGELFF. The CDR3 bases are TGTGCCATCCAACGCGGGGGAATGAACACCGGGGAGCTGTTTTTT.